Described below is a single TCR beta chain sequence and its context. Germline-derived CDR1 and CDR2 are SGHAT and FQDESV (reference sequence). V shed 4 bases and J 4 bases; nucleotides not matched to a gene: 3. The CDR3 totals 13 residues. This specimen comes from a study of shared T cell receptors in the human thymus. Sequenced by immunoSEQ multiplex PCR; TCRdb stores in-frame clones only, minus some. This sample has roughly 560,000 clones, with 75% to 85% found just once. The same sample was also studied in work on human thymus T cells. That paper notes: Thymus was obtained from resections taken during corrective heart surgery. Related research described strongly overlapping thymic repertoires in unrelated people.

The receptor was isolated from a boy younger than two with a congenital heart defect. V gene TRBV11-1 combines with J gene TRBJ2-5, with 7 bases aligning to TRBD1. The sequenced sample was thymocytes. The CDR3, as DNA: TGTGCCAGCAGCTCACACAGGGGAGAGACCCAGTACTTC. This encodes CASSSHRGETQYF.